This T cell receptor (beta chain) emerged from a study of cytomegalovirus exposure and HLA in healthy donors. Whole-study findings and limits: A list of approximately 160 TCR beta chains associated with cytomegalovirus was given. Most of the TCR beta V segments (in an earlier analysis) were productive either about 87% or about 30% of the time. Sequencing likely caused a cluster of highly shared sequence variants.

These donors counted as nominally healthy when sampled, but unrecorded immune exposures were likely. Note on this clone: Antigen: not known.

Looked up from germline, CDR1 is SGHTA and CDR2 is FQGNSA. The CDR3 has 15 amino acids. V was clipped by 8 bases and J by 0 bases, with 14 bases between them. Amplification used 60 Vbeta primers and 13 Jbeta primers. TCRdb keeps only in-frame clones here, not all; method: immunoSEQ multiplex PCR. This table holds around 150,000 clones, roughly three fifths found once. The gene calls are TRBV7-2 and TRBJ2-1; tentative D call: TRBD2 (5 bases). Material: PBMCs. The receptor's source is a woman aged 40 to 50 in good health and CMV-seronegative. Here the CDR3 reads CASSLALSSYNEQFF. Written as DNA, the CDR3 is TGTGCCAGCTCGTTAGCGTTGAGCTCCTACAATGAGCAGTTCTTC. Full variable domain (rest looked up from reference TRBV7-2 and TRBJ2-1): GAGVSQSPSNKVTEKGKDVELRCDPISGHTALYWYRQSLGQGLEFLIYFQGNSAPDKSGLPSDRFSAERTGGSVSTLTIQRTQQEDSAVYLCASSLALSSYNEQFFGPGTRLTVL.